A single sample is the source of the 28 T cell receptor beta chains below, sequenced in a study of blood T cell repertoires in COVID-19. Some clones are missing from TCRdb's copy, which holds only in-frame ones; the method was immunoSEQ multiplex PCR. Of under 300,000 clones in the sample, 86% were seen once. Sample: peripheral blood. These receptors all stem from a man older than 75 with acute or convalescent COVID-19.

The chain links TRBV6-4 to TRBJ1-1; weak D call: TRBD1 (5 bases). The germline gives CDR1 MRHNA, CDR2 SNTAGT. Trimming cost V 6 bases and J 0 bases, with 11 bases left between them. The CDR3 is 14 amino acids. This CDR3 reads CASRPQGMNTEAFF. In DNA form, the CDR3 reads TGTGCCAGCAGGCCCCAGGGCATGAACACTGAAGCTTTCTTT.

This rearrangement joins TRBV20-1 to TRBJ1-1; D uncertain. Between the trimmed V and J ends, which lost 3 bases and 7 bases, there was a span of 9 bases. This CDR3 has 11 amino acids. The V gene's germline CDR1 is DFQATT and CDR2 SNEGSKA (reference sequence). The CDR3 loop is CSASRALEAFF. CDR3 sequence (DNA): TGCAGTGCTAGTCGCGCCCTTGAAGCTTTCTTT.

Here the CDR3 DNA reads TGTGCCAGCAGTTTTATCGCCTCAGGGATGTCTGGCTACACCTTC. This encodes CASSFIASGMSGYTF. The rearrangement links TRBV27 to TRBJ1-2, with a tentative D call TRBD1 (5 bases). Germline V gene sequence: CDR1 MNHEY, CDR2 SMNVEV (reference sequence). V was trimmed by 3 bases and J by 7 bases, leaving 18 bases between them. The CDR3 sequence is 15 residues long.

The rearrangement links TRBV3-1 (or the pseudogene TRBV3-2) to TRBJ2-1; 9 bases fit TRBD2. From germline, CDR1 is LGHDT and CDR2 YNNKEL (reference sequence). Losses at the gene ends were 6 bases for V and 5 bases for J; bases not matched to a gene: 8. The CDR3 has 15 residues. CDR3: CASRRMTSGNNEQFF. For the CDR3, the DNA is TGTGCCAGCAGACGAATGACTAGCGGAAACAATGAGCAGTTCTTC.

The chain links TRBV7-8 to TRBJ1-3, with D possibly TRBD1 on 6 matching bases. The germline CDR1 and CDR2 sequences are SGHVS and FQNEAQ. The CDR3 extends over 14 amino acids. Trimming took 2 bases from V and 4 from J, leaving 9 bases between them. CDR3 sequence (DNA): TGTGCCAGCAGCTTAACAGGGTCCGGAAACACCATATATTTT. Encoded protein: CASSLTGSGNTIYF.

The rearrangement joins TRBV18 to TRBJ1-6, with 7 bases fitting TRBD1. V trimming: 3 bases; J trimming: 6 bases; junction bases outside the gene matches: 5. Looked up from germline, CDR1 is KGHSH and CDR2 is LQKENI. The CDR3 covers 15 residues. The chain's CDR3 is CASSPSDRTNSPLHF. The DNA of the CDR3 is TGTGCCAGCTCACCCTCGGACAGGACTAATTCACCCCTCCACTTT.

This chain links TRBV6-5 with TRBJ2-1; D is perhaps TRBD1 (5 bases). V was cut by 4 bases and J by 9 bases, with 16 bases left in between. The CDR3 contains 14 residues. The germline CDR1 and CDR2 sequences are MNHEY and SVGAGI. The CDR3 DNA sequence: TGTGCCAGCAGTTTCTTCCAGGGTTGGGGTGAGCAGTTCTTC. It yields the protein CASSFFQGWGEQFF.

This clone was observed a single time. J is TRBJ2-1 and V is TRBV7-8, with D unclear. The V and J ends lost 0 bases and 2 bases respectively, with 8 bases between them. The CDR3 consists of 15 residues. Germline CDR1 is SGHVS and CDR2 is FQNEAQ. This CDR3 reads CASSLAPATYNEQFF. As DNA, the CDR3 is TGTGCCAGCAGCTTAGCGCCTGCGACCTACAATGAGCAGTTCTTC.

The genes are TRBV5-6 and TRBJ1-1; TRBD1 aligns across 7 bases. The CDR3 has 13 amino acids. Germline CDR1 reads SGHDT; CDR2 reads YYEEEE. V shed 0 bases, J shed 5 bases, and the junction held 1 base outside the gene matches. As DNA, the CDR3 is TGTGCCAGCAGCTTGGAGGGGGCAACTGAAGCTTTCTTT. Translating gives CASSLEGATEAFF. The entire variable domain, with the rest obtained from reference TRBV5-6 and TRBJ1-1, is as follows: DAGVTQSPTHLIKTRGQQVTLRCSPKSGHDTVSWYQQALGQGPQFIFQYYEEEERQRGNFPDRFSGHQFPNYSSELNVNALLLGDSALYLCASSLEGATEAFFGQGTRLTVV.

CDR3 DNA sequence: TGTGCCAGCAGCGGACAGGGGGGGAGTAATTCACCCCTCCACTTT. This codes for CASSGQGGSNSPLHF. V usage is TRBV7-6 and J usage is TRBJ1-6; 10 positions agree with TRBD1. Germline assignment: CDR1 SGHVS and CDR2 FNYEAQ. The CDR3 has 15 residues. V lost 5 bases and J lost 6; bases outside the gene matches: 4.

CDR3 protein: CASSPGDRGSNQPQHF. In DNA, the CDR3 is TGTGCCAGTAGTCCAGGAGACAGGGGTAGCAATCAGCCCCAGCATTTT. The chain links TRBV19 to TRBJ1-5, with 8 bases identical to TRBD1. Germline CDR1 is LNHDA and CDR2 is SQIVND (reference sequence). With V trimmed by 5 bases and J by 0 bases, 6 bases remained unmatched. There are 16 residues in the CDR3.

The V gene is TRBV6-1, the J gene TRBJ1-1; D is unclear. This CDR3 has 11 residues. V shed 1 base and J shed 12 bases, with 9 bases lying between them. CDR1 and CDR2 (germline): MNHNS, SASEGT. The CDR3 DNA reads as TGTGCCAGCAGTGAAGTCCGGGAACCTTTCTTT. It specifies CASSEVREPFF.

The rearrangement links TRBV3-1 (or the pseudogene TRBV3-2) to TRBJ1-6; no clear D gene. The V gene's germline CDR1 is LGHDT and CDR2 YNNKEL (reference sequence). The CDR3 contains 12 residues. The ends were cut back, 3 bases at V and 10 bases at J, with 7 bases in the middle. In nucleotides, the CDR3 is TGTGCCAGCAGCCAGGAGGGATCACCCCTCCACTTT. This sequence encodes CASSQEGSPLHF.

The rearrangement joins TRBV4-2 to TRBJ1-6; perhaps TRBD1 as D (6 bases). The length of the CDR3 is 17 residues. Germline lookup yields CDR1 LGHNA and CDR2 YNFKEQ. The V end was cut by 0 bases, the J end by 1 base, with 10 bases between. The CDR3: CASSQEGRGSYNSPLHF. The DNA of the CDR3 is TGTGCCAGCAGCCAAGAGGGCAGGGGTTCCTATAATTCACCCCTCCACTTT.

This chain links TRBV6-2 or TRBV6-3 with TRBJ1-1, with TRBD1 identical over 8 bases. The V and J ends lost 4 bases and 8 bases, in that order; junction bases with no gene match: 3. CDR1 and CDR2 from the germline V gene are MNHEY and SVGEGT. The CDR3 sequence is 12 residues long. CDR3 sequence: CASSWTGLEAFF. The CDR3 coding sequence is TGTGCCAGCAGTTGGACAGGGCTAGAAGCTTTCTTT.

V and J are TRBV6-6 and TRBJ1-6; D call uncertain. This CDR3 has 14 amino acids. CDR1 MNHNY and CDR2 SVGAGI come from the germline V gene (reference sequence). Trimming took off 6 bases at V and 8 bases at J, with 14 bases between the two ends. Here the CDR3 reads CASSKIKSDSPLHF. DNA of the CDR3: TGTGCCAGCAGCAAGATCAAGTCGGATTCACCCCTCCACTTT.

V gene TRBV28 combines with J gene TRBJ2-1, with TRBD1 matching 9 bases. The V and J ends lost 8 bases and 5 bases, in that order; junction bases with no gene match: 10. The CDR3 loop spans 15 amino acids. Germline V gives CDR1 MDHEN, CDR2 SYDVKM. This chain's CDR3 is CASGLAGTGNNEQFF. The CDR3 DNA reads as TGTGCCAGCGGACTGGCCGGGACAGGGAACAATGAGCAGTTCTTC.

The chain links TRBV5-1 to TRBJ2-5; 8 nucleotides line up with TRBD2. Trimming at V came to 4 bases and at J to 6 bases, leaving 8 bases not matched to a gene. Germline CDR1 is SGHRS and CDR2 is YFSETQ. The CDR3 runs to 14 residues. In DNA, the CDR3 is TGCGCCAGCAGCCCACGGGGGGGGCGGCAGACCCAGTACTTC. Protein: CASSPRGGRQTQYF. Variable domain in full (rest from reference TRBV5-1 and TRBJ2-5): KAGVTQTPRYLIKTRGQQVTLSCSPISGHRSVSWYQQTPGQGLQFLFEYFSETQRNKGNFPGRFSGRQFSNSRSEMNVSTLELGDSALYLCASSPRGGRQTQYFGPGTRLLVL.

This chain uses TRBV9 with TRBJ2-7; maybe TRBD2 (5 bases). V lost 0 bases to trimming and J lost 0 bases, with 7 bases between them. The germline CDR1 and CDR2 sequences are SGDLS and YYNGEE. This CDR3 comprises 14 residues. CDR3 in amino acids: CASSVAGTSYEQYF. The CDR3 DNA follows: TGTGCCAGCAGCGTAGCGGGAACCTCCTACGAGCAGTACTTC.

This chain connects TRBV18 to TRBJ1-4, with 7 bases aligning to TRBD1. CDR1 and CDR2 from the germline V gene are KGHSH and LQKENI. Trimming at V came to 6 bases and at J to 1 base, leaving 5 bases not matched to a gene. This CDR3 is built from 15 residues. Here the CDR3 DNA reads TGTGCCAGCTCGATCGACAGGGTAACTAATGAAAAACTGTTTTTT. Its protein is CASSIDRVTNEKLFF.

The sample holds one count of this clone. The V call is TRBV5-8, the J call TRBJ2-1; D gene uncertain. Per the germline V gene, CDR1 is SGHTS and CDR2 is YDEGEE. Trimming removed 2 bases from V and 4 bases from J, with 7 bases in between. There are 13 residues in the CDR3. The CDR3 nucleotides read TGTGCCAGCAGCTTAGTCCAGTACAATGAGCAGTTCTTC. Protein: CASSLVQYNEQFF.

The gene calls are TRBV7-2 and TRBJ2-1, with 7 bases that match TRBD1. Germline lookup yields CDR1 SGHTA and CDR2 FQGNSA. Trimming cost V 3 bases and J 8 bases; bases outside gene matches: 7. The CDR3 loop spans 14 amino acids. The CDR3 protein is CASSFGRQGDEQFF. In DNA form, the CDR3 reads TGTGCCAGCAGCTTTGGGAGACAGGGTGATGAGCAGTTCTTC.

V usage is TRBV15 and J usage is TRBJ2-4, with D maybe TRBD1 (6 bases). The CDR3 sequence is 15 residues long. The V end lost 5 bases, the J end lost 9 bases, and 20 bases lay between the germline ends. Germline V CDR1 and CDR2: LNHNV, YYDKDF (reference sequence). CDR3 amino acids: CATSRQRTAQGIQYF. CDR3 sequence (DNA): TGTGCCACCAGCCGACAAAGGACAGCTCAGGGCATTCAGTACTTC. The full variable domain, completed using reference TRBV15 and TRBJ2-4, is DAMVIQNPRYQVTQFGKPVTLSCSQTLNHNVMYWYQQKSSQAPKLLFHYYDKDFNNEADTPDNFQSRRPNTSFCFLDIRSPGLGDTAMYLCATSRQRTAQGIQYFGAGTRLSVL.

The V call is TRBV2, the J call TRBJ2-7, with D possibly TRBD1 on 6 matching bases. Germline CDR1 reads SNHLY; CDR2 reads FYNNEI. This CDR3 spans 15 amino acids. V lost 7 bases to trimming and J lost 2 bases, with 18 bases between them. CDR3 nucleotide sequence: TGTGCCAGCACCCGGCCCGGACAGACTCCCTACGAGCAGTACTTC. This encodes CASTRPGQTPYEQYF.

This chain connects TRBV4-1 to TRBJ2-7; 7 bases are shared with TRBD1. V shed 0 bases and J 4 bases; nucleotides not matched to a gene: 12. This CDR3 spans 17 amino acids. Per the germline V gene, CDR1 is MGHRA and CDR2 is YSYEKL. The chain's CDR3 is CASSQDSPGTAKYEQYF. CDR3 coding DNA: TGCGCCAGCAGCCAAGATTCCCCTGGGACAGCAAAGTACGAGCAGTACTTC.

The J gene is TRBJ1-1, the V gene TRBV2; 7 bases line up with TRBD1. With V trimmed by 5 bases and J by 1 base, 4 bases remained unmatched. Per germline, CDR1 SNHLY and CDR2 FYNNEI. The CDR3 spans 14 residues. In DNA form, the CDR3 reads TGTGCCAGCAGTTTTCGACAGGGGAACACTGAAGCTTTCTTT. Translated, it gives CASSFRQGNTEAFF. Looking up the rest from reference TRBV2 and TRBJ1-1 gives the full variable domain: EPEVTQTPSHQVTQMGQEVILRCVPISNHLYFYWYRQILGQKVEFLVSFYNNEISEKSEIFDDQFSVERPDGSNFTLKIRSTKLEDSAMYFCASSFRQGNTEAFFGQGTRLTVV.

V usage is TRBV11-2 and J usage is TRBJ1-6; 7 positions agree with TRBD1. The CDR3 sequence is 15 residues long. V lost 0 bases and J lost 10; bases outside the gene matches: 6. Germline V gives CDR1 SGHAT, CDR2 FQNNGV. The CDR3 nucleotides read TGTGCCAGCAGCTTAGAACAGGGGATAGGCTCACCCCTCCACTTT. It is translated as CASSLEQGIGSPLHF.

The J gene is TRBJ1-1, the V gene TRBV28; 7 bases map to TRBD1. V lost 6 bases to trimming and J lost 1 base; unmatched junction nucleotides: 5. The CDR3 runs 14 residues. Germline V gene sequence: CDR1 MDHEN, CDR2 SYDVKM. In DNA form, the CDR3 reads TGTGCCAGCAGCCCCGGGACAGAGAACACTGAAGCTTTCTTT. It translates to CASSPGTENTEAFF. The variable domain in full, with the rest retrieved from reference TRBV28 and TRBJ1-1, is DVKVTQSSRYLVKRTGEKVFLECVQDMDHENMFWYRQDPGLGLRLIYFSYDVKMKEKGDIPEGYSVSREKKERFSLILESASTNQTSMYLCASSPGTENTEAFFGQGTRLTVV.